This record covers a single T cell receptor beta chain. From germline, CDR1 is MRHNA and CDR2 SNTAGT. Trimming removed 2 bases from V and 6 bases from J; junction bases left unmatched: 4. The CDR3 consists of 14 residues. Arm-PCR with iRepertoire HTBI primers amplified the CDR3 regions for these TCR beta libraries. A single record per CDR3 protein comes from TCRdb applying MiXCR to the multiplex PCR reads. The data hold 430,000 or so distinct CDR3 sequences, with 21% observed a single time. Sample time point: persistent/refractory GD, antithyroid drugs over 5 years with positive TRAb. PBMC RNA was the source of the TCR library. The record originates from a study of regulatory T cells in long-lasting Graves disease.

The clonotype was recovered from a female donor with Graves disease. This material consisted of peripheral blood mononuclear cells (PBMCs), taken when the disease was refractory, from a patient treated with antithyroid drugs. The chain couples TRBV6-4 to TRBJ2-1; 7 bases are shared with TRBD1. This chain's CDR3 is CASSDPQGVNEQFF. CDR3 nucleotide sequence: TGTGCCAGCAGTGACCCGCAGGGGGTCAATGAGCAGTTCTTC.